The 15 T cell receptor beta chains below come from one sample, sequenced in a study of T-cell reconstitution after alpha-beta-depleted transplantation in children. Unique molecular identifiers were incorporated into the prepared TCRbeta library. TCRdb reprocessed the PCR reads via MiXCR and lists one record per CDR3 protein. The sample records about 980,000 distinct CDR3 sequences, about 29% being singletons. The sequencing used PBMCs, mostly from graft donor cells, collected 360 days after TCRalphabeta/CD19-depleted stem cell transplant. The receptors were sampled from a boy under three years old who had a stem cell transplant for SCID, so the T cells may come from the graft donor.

DNA for the CDR3: TGTGCCAGCAGTGTCCGGACTAGCGGGGGGAGTGTGGATACGCAGTATTTT. It encodes CASSVRTSGGSVDTQYF. V usage is TRBV2 and J usage is TRBJ2-3; 14 nucleotides agree with TRBD2. CDR1 is SNHLY, CDR2 FYNNEI, per germline. V shed 4 bases and J 6 bases; nucleotides not matched to a gene: 9. CDR3 length: 17 residues.

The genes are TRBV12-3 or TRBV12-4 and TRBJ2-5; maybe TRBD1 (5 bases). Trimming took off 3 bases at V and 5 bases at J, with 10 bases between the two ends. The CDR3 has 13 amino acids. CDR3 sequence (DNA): TGTGCCAGCAGTTTTTCAGGGTTTGAGACCCAGTACTTC. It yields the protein CASSFSGFETQYF.

The CDR3 nucleotides are TGTGCCAGCAGCTTAGACTCACCAACCTACGAGCAGTACTTC. Translating gives CASSLDSPTYEQYF. The chain recombines TRBV7-2 with TRBJ2-7; D unclear. V lost 1 base and J lost 2, with 9 bases in between. The germline V gene encodes CDR1 SGHTA and CDR2 FQGNSA. This CDR3 has 14 residues.

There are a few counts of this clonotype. CDR3 loop: CASSQDHTDTQYF. In DNA, the CDR3 is TGCGCCAGCAGCCAAGACCACACAGATACGCAGTATTTT. This sequence joins TRBV4-3 and TRBJ2-3; no definite D call. The CDR3 covers 13 residues. Germline CDR1 and CDR2: LGHNA and YSLEER. Trimming removed 0 bases at V and 2 bases at J, with 3 bases between.

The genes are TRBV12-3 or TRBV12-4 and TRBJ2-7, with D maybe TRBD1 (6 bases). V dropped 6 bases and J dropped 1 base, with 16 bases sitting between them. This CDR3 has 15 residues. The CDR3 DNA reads TGTGCCAGCAGCGCCCTCGGACAGAGATCCTACGAGCAGTACTTC. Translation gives CASSALGQRSYEQYF.

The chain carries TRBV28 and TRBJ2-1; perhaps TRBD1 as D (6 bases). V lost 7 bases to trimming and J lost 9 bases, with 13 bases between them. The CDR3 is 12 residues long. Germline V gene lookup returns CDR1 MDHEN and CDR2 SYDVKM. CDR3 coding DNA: TGTGCCAGCAACAATCCGACAGGTGAGCAGTTCTTC. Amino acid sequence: CASNNPTGEQFF.

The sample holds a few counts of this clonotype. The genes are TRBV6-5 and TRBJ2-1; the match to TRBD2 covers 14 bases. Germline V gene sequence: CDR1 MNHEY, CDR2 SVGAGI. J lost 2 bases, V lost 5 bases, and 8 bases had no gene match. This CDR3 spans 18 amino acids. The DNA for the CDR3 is TGTGCCAGCAGTCGGACTAGCGGGGGGCCCGGGCCCTACAATGAGCAGTTCTTC. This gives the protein CASSRTSGGPGPYNEQFF.

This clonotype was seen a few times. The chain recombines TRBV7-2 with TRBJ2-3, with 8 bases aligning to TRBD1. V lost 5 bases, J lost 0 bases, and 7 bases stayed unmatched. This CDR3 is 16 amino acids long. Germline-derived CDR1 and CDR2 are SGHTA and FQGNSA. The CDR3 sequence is CASSPPNRGSTDTQYF. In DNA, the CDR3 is TGTGCCAGCAGCCCACCTAACAGGGGGAGCACAGATACGCAGTATTTT. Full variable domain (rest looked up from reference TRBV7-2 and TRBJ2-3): GAGVSQSPSNKVTEKGKDVELRCDPISGHTALYWYRQSLGQGLEFLIYFQGNSAPDKSGLPSDRFSAERTGGSVSTLTIQRTQQEDSAVYLCASSPPNRGSTDTQYFGPGTRLTVL.

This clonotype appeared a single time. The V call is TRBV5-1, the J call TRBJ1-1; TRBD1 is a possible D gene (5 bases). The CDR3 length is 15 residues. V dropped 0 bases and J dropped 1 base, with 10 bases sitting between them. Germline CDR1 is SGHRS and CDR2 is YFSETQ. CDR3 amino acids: CASSLGGTSNTEAFF. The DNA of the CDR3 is TGCGCCAGCAGCTTGGGAGGGACGTCGAACACTGAAGCTTTCTTT.

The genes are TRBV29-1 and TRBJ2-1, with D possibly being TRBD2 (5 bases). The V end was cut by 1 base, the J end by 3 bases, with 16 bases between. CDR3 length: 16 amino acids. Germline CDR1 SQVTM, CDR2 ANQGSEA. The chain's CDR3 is CSVEGLGQDFYNEQFF. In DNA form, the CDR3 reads TGCAGCGTTGAAGGGCTTGGGCAGGACTTCTACAATGAGCAGTTCTTC.

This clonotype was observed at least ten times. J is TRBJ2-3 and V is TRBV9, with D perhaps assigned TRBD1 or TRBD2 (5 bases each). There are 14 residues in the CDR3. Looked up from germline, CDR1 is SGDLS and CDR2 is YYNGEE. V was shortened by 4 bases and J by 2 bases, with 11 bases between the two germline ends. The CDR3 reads CASSPRDPTDTQYF. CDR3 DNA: TGTGCCAGCAGCCCAAGGGACCCCACAGATACGCAGTATTTT.

The CDR3, as DNA: TGTGCCAGCAGCGTGGACAGGTTTAATGAAAAACTGTTTTTT. Its translation is CASSVDRFNEKLFF. This chain connects TRBV5-4 to TRBJ1-4; 7 bases map to TRBD1. The V segment lost 4 bases and the J segment 4 bases; nucleotides outside the gene matches: 4. Germline CDR1 is SGHNT and CDR2 is YYREEE (reference sequence). This CDR3 has 14 residues.

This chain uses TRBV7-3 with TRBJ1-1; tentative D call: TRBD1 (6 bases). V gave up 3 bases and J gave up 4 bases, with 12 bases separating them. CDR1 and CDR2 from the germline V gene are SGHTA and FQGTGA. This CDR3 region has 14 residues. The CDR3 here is CASSFSGGGTEAFF. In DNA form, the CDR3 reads TGTGCCAGCAGCTTCTCGGGGGGCGGCACTGAAGCTTTCTTT.

The CDR3 sequence: CASTWGGQPQHF. CDR3 nucleotides: TGTGCCAGCACCTGGGGGGGGCAGCCCCAGCATTTT. V gene TRBV7-2 combines with J gene TRBJ1-5, with a possible D match to TRBD1 (5 bases). With 7 bases removed from V and 7 bases from J, the gap between germline ends came to 11 bases. The CDR3 contains 12 residues. In germline, CDR1 is SGHTA, CDR2 FQGNSA. Based on the CDR3 plus reference TRBV7-2 and TRBJ1-5, the full variable domain is GAGVSQSPSNKVTEKGKDVELRCDPISGHTALYWYRQSLGQGLEFLIYFQGNSAPDKSGLPSDRFSAERTGGSVSTLTIQRTQQEDSAVYLCASTWGGQPQHFGDGTRLSIL.

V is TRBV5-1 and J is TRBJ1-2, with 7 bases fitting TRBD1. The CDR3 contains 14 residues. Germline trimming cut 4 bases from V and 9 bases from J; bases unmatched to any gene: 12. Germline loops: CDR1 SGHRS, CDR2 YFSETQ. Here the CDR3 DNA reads TGCGCCAGCAGCCCGACAGGGACCGCTATGAGCTACACCTTC. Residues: CASSPTGTAMSYTF.